The entry below gives a single TCR beta chain sequence along with its context. This CDR3 has 18 amino acids. The germline CDR1 and CDR2 sequences are LNHDA and SQIVND (reference sequence). With V trimmed by 6 bases and J by 4 bases, 13 bases remained unmatched. The record originates from a study of control samples from healthy donors and cancer patients. Generated by immunoSEQ multiplex PCR, the TCRdb table keeps only in-frame clones and is missing some. In the table there are about 85,000 clones, roughly nine tenths of which are singletons. The V and J genes are TRBV19 and TRBJ2-1; TRBD2 matches at 12 bases. The sequencing input was blood. The receptor was derived from an older woman in good health. The CDR3 DNA reads TGTGCCAGTAGCCGGACTAGCGGGAAGGGATCGGCTTACAATGAGCAGTTCTTC. As protein: CASSRTSGKGSAYNEQFF.